Shown below are 32 T cell receptor beta chains from a single sample sequenced in a study of blood T cells in healthy people across ages. Then a second PCR, running roughly 6 to 12 cycles, was carried out with a sample-barcoded 5' primer and a J-beta primer mix. A single record per CDR3 protein comes from TCRdb applying MiXCR to the 5' RACE reads. This table has about 690,000 distinct CDR3 sequences, 35% to 50% appearing once. The sequenced sample was blood. These receptors were taken from an elderly man in good health.

Details on this clonotype: Compared with germline, one end of the junction differs, possibly owing to a read error. The chain couples TRBV29-1 to TRBJ2-5; D might be TRBD1 or TRBD2, each matching 5 bases. The end of the DNA fits TRBJ2-7 better, so the J call may be wrong. The germline CDR1 and CDR2 sequences are SQVTM and ANQGSEA. The CDR3 covers 15 residues. The CDR3 reads CNVEGPDFGAYEQYF. In DNA form, the CDR3 reads TGCAACGTTGAGGGGCCAGACTTCGGTGCCTACGAGCAGTACTTC.

J is TRBJ2-4 and V is TRBV27; D may correspond to TRBD1 or TRBD2 (5 bases each). Trimming removed 5 bases at V and 0 bases at J, with 14 bases between. This CDR3 contains 16 residues. Germline CDR1 and CDR2: MNHEY and SMNVEV (reference sequence). This CDR3 reads CASSKGTDLAKNIQYF. The CDR3 DNA sequence: TGTGCCAGCAGTAAAGGGACGGACTTAGCCAAAAACATTCAGTACTTC.

The chain links TRBV4-2 to TRBJ2-1, with no clear D. The CDR3 runs to 14 residues. V lost 1 base and J lost 4, with 8 bases in between. The germline V gene encodes CDR1 LGHNA and CDR2 YNFKEQ. CDR3 region: CASSQVQAYNEQFF. The CDR3 coding sequence is TGTGCCAGCAGCCAAGTTCAGGCTTACAATGAGCAGTTCTTC.

This clonotype was counted many times. The rearrangement uses TRBV7-2 and TRBJ2-7; D might be TRBD1 (6 bases). Trimming removed 5 bases from V and 2 bases from J, with 10 bases in between. Looked up from germline, CDR1 is SGHTA and CDR2 is FQGNSA. This CDR3 is built from 13 residues. The DNA for the CDR3 is TGTGCCAGCAGCCGAGGACAGACCTACGAGCAGTACTTC. It yields the protein CASSRGQTYEQYF.

This clonotype was picked up a small number of times. The chain uses TRBV4-2 and TRBJ1-6; D might be TRBD1 (5 bases). The CDR3 has 16 residues. Per the germline V gene, CDR1 is LGHNA and CDR2 is YNFKEQ. The V end was cut by 3 bases, the J end by 7 bases, with 16 bases between. CDR3 sequence: CASSQQPRVMNSPLHF. The DNA of the CDR3 is TGTGCCAGCAGCCAGCAACCCAGGGTTATGAATTCACCCCTCCACTTT.

The rearrangement uses TRBV20-1 and TRBJ2-4, with 9 positions matching TRBD2. The CDR3 covers 15 residues. Germline V CDR1 and CDR2: DFQATT, SNEGSKA (reference sequence). The J segment lost 4 bases and the V segment lost 4 bases, leaving 8 bases of the junction unmatched. The CDR3 sequence is CSATRGRGGKNIQYF. In nucleotides, the CDR3 is TGCAGTGCTACTCGGGGGCGGGGGGGAAAAAACATTCAGTACTTC.

This rearrangement joins TRBV3-1 to TRBJ1-1, with D possibly being TRBD1 (5 bases). Trimming pared 1 base from V and 10 bases from J, leaving 10 bases between. CDR1 is LGHDT and CDR2 is YNNKEL in the germline V gene (reference sequence). The CDR3 runs 12 residues. The CDR3 DNA is TGTGCCAGCAGCCAAGCGGGGGAAGGAGCTTTCTTT. As protein: CASSQAGEGAFF.

This clonotype was found a few times. V gene TRBV6-5 combines with J gene TRBJ2-1; 14 bases fit TRBD2. The ends lost 2 bases at V and 15 bases at J; junction bases unmatched: 3. There are 13 residues in the CDR3. In germline, CDR1 is MNHEY, CDR2 SVGAGI. In DNA form, the CDR3 reads TGTGCCAGCAGTTACGGGACTAGCGGGAGTTTGTTCTTC. This gives the protein CASSYGTSGSLFF.

This clonotype was seen a handful of times. The chain employs TRBV5-1 and TRBJ2-1; 7 bases map to TRBD2. This CDR3 has 13 amino acids. The V segment lost 7 bases and the J segment 6 bases; nucleotides outside the gene matches: 7. Per the germline V gene, CDR1 is SGHRS and CDR2 is YFSETQ. CDR3 region: CASQLGGGNEQFF. In nucleotides, the CDR3 is TGCGCCAGCCAACTGGGGGGGGGCAATGAGCAGTTCTTC.

V usage is TRBV21-1 and J usage is TRBJ2-3; no DNA check was done on the table's D call, TRBD2. TRBV21-1 is described as a pseudogene. The CDR3 has 16 residues. This CDR3 reads CASSKEGPLVADTQYF. In nucleotides, the CDR3 is TGTGCCAGCAGCAAAGAAGGTCCACTAGTTGCAGATACGCAGTATTTT.

The rearrangement joins TRBV9 to TRBJ1-6; D gene unclear. Germline V gene sequence: CDR1 SGDLS, CDR2 YYNGEE. The CDR3 spans 15 residues. V lost 0 bases to trimming and J lost 8 bases, with 12 bases between them. In DNA, the CDR3 is TGTGCCAGCAGCGTAGAGGGCAGGTCTTATTCACCCCTCCACTTT. Protein: CASSVEGRSYSPLHF.

The chain has TRBV25-1 and TRBJ2-4, with 8 bases that match TRBD1. The trim removed 2 bases at V and 1 base at J, leaving 7 bases unmatched. The CDR3 runs to 17 residues. Germline CDR1 MGHDK, CDR2 SYGVNS. The CDR3 region is CASSETRQGRAKNIQYF. CDR3 in DNA: TGTGCCAGCAGTGAAACCCGACAGGGGAGGGCCAAAAACATTCAGTACTTC.

This clonotype occurred a few times. The rearrangement uses TRBV3-1 and TRBJ2-7; D gene unclear. CDR1 and CDR2 from the germline V gene are LGHDT and YNNKEL (reference sequence). Trimming pared 6 bases from V and 4 bases from J, leaving 16 bases between. This CDR3 has 14 residues. This chain's CDR3 is CASRPSQGKYEQYF. The CDR3 DNA follows: TGTGCCAGCAGACCAAGCCAAGGGAAATACGAGCAGTACTTC.

This rearrangement joins TRBV10-3 to TRBJ2-1, with 11 positions matching TRBD2. This CDR3 is built from 17 residues. V was clipped by 3 bases and J by 10 bases; unmatched bases: 14. The V gene's germline CDR1 is ENHRY and CDR2 SYGVKD. This chain's CDR3 is CAISELEGGLADYEQFF. The DNA for the CDR3 is TGTGCCATCAGTGAATTGGAGGGGGGACTAGCGGACTACGAGCAGTTCTTC.

J is TRBJ1-2 and V is TRBV14, with 7 bases fitting TRBD1. CDR1 SGHDN and CDR2 FVKESK come from the germline V gene. The J segment lost 2 bases and the V segment lost 3 bases, leaving 9 bases of the junction unmatched. There are 16 residues in the CDR3. The DNA of the CDR3 is TGTGCCAGCAGCCATCGGACAGGTTTTGTAAACTATGGCTACACCTTC. Its translation is CASSHRTGFVNYGYTF.

This chain links TRBV7-2 with TRBJ2-7; D ambiguous. The CDR3 covers 15 residues. The V gene's germline CDR1 is SGHTA and CDR2 FQGNSA. With 1 base removed from V and 2 bases from J, the gap between germline ends came to 12 bases. CDR3 in amino acids: CASSLEGERTYEQYF. CDR3 sequence (DNA): TGTGCCAGCAGCTTAGAGGGCGAGAGGACCTACGAGCAGTACTTC.

This chain links TRBV6-5 with TRBJ2-7; 9 nucleotides agree with TRBD1. The germline CDR1 and CDR2 sequences are MNHEY and SVGAGI. CDR3 size: 14 residues. Germline trimming cut 7 bases from V and 3 bases from J; bases unmatched to any gene: 7. Written as DNA, the CDR3 is TGTGCCAGCAAGCCGGGACAGGGTTTCTACGAGCAGTACTTC. Translation: CASKPGQGFYEQYF.

This sequence joins TRBV20-1 and TRBJ1-6, with D unresolved. Germline V gene lookup returns CDR1 DFQATT and CDR2 SNEGSKA (reference sequence). V dropped 4 bases and J dropped 8 bases, with 15 bases sitting between them. The CDR3 is 14 residues long. CDR3 residues: CSATSGRMDSPLHF. The CDR3 nucleotides read TGCAGTGCTACCTCCGGGAGGATGGATTCACCCCTCCACTTT.

This clonotype was picked up many times. The chain couples TRBV29-1 to TRBJ2-7; possible D gene TRBD1, 6 bases. The V and J ends lost 0 bases and 5 bases respectively, with 17 bases between them. Germline assignment: CDR1 SQVTM and CDR2 ANQGSEA. The CDR3 spans 15 residues. CDR3 amino acids: CSVEDGRGRGNEQYF. The CDR3 nucleotides read TGCAGCGTTGAAGATGGCCGAGGCAGGGGAAACGAGCAGTACTTC.

This chain connects TRBV25-1 to TRBJ2-4; the D call may be TRBD1 or TRBD2 (5 bases each). The J call is in doubt because the DNA end fits TRBJ2-7 better. Germline loops: CDR1 MGHDK, CDR2 SYGVNS. CDR3 length equals 12 residues. This CDR3 is CASVGTPNEQYF. CDR3 coding DNA: TGTGCCAGCGTCGGGACCCCGAACGAGCAGTACTTC.

In regard to this clonotype: At one of its ends the junction is not consistent with the germline gene, which may arise from a read error. The chain carries TRBV7-8 and TRBJ1-1; unclear D gene. This CDR3 region has 16 residues. The V gene's germline CDR1 is SGHVS and CDR2 FQNEAQ. The CDR3, as DNA: TGTGCCAGCAGCTTAGGGCGTGGAGCGTCGAACACTGAGGCTTTCTTT. Translating gives CASSLGRGASNTEAFF. Variable domain in full (rest from reference TRBV7-8 and TRBJ1-1): GAGVSQSPRYKVAKRGQDVALRCDPISGHVSLFWYQQALGQGPEFLTYFQNEAQLDKSGLPSDRFFAERPEGSVSTLKIQRTQQEDSAVYLCASSLGRGASNTEAFFGQGTRLTVV.

The V call is TRBV11-2, the J call TRBJ2-3; TRBD2 matches 16 bases. The CDR3 is 19 amino acids. The junction had 9 bases not matched to a gene; V was cut back by 6 bases and J by 0 bases. Germline V gene sequence: CDR1 SGHAT, CDR2 FQNNGV. CDR3 protein: CASSKGTSGGAGSTDTQYF. The CDR3 DNA reads TGTGCCAGCAGTAAAGGGACTAGCGGGGGGGCCGGTAGCACAGATACGCAGTATTTT.

This chain uses TRBV7-9 with TRBJ1-2, with D perhaps matching TRBD1 (5 bases). CDR3 length: 15 residues. Per germline, CDR1 SEHNR and CDR2 FQNEAQ (reference sequence). V was cut by 1 base and J by 12 bases, with 21 bases left in between. The CDR3 protein is CASSLEGAPGEEDTF. Written as DNA, the CDR3 is TGTGCCAGCAGCTTAGAAGGCGCCCCGGGGGAAGAAGACACCTTC.

J is TRBJ2-7 and V is TRBV4-2; D possibly corresponds to TRBD1 (6 bases). Germline V gene data show CDR1 as LGHNA and CDR2 as YNFKEQ. The length of the CDR3 is 15 residues. The ends were cut back, 4 bases at V and 1 base at J, with 14 bases in the middle. The CDR3 DNA reads TGTGCCAGCAGCCTACGATCAGGGGTATCCTACGAGCAGTACTTC. Its translation: CASSLRSGVSYEQYF.

This clonotype has just a few counts. V is TRBV11-3 and J is TRBJ2-1; 7 bases align to TRBD1. V dropped 5 bases and J dropped 3; count of bases not matched to a gene: 7. The CDR3 contains 15 residues. Germline V lookup: CDR1 SGHNT, CDR2 YENEEA. This CDR3 is CASSRQGEVYNEQFF. DNA for the CDR3: TGTGCCAGCAGCCGACAGGGAGAAGTCTACAATGAGCAGTTCTTC.

The J gene is TRBJ1-5, the V gene TRBV6-2 or TRBV6-3, with TRBD1 matching over 10 bases. The germline gives CDR1 MNHEY, CDR2 SVGEGT. Trimming cost V 6 bases and J 7 bases; bases outside gene matches: 6. The CDR3 contains 14 residues. CDR3 nucleotide sequence: TGTGCCAGCAGCCGTTGGACAGGGGGACAGCCCCAGCATTTT. This codes for CASSRWTGGQPQHF.

This rearrangement joins TRBV20-1 to TRBJ2-2; D ambiguous. The CDR3 extends over 14 amino acids. The ends were cut back, 3 bases at V and 1 base at J, with 9 bases in the middle. CDR1 DFQATT and CDR2 SNEGSKA come from the germline V gene (reference sequence). CDR3 coding DNA: TGCAGTGCTAGTATCCAGATGAACACCGGGGAGCTGTTTTTT. It codes for CSASIQMNTGELFF.

This chain connects TRBV4-3 to TRBJ2-7; D ambiguous. Trimming took off 0 bases at V and 1 base at J, with 7 bases between the two ends. The CDR3 length is 14 residues. Germline V lookup: CDR1 LGHNA, CDR2 YSLEER. The CDR3 DNA sequence: TGCGCCAGCAGCCAAGACCCAGTTTCCTACGAGCAGTACTTC. This gives the protein CASSQDPVSYEQYF.

The V and J genes are TRBV4-2 and TRBJ2-7, with D perhaps being TRBD1 or TRBD2 (5 bases each). Germline-derived CDR1 and CDR2 are LGHNA and YNFKEQ. The CDR3 is 14 amino acids. V lost 9 bases to trimming and J lost 6 bases, with 21 bases between them. CDR3 sequence: CASSRDPTVFEQYF. The CDR3, as DNA: TGTGCCAGTTCTAGGGACCCCACCGTCTTCGAGCAGTACTTC.

Details on this clonotype: This may arise from a read error, as a much more abundant clone is one base away. The rearrangement joins TRBV10-3 to TRBJ2-5; 9 bases agree with TRBD1. V lost 0 bases and J lost 11; bases outside the gene matches: 13. The CDR3 extends over 16 amino acids. The germline V gene has CDR1 ENHRY and CDR2 SYGVKD. In DNA form, the CDR3 reads TGTGCCATCAGTGAGTCCCCGGGACAGGGATACAATGAGCAGTACTTC. It is translated as CAISESPGQGYNEQYF.

This clonotype has more than one count but fewer than ten. The chain has TRBV20-1 and TRBJ2-3, with 7 bases fitting TRBD2. Germline CDR1 and CDR2: DFQATT and SNEGSKA (reference sequence). Trimming at V came to 0 bases and at J to 7 bases, leaving 7 bases not matched to a gene. The CDR3 contains 14 residues. CDR3 nucleotide sequence: TGCAGTGCTAGAGATACGGGAGGAGGAAATACGCAGTATTTT. It codes for CSARDTGGGNTQYF.

This clonotype was observed once. The chain employs TRBV30 and TRBJ2-5, with TRBD1 matching 7 bases. The DNA matches TRBJ2-7 better at its end, which makes the J call doubtful. The germline gives CDR1 GTSNPN, CDR2 SVGIG (reference sequence). CDR3 length: 13 residues. CDR3 in DNA: TGTGCCTGGAGTCACCAGGGGGTTTCCGAGCAGTACTTC. Translated, it gives CAWSHQGVSEQYF.